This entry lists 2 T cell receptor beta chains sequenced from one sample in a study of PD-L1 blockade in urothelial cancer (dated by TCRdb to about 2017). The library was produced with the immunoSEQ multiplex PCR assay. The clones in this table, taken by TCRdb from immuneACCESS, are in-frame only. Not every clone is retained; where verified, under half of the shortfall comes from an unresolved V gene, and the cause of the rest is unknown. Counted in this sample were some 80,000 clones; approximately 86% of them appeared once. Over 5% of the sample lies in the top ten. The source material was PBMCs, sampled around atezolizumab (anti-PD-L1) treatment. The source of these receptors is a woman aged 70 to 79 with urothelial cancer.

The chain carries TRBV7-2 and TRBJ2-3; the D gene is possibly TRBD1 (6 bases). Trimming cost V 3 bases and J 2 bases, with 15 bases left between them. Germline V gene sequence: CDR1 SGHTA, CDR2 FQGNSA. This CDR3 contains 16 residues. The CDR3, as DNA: TGTGCCAGCAGCTTTTTAGGACAGACTTCCACAGATACGCAGTATTTT. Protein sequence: CASSFLGQTSTDTQYF.

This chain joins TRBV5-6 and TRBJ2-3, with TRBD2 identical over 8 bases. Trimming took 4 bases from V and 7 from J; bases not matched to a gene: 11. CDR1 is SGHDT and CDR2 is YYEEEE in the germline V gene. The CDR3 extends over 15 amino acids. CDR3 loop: CASSPTGGQQNTQYF. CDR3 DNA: TGTGCCAGCAGCCCTACGGGAGGGCAACAGAATACGCAGTATTTT.